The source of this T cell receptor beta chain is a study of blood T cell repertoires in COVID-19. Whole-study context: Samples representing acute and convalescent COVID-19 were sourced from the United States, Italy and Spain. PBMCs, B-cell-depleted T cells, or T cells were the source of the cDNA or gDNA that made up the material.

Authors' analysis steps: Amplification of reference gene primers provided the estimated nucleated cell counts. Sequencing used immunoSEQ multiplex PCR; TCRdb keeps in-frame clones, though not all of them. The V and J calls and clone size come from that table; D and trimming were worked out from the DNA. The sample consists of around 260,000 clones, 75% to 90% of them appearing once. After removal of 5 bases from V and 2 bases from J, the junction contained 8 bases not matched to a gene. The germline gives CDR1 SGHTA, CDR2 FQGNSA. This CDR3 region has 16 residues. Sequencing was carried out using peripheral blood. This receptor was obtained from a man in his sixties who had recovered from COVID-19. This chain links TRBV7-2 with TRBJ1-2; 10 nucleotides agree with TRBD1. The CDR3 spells CASSPGQGWRNYGYTF. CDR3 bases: TGTGCCAGCAGCCCGGGACAGGGGTGGAGGAACTATGGCTACACCTTC.